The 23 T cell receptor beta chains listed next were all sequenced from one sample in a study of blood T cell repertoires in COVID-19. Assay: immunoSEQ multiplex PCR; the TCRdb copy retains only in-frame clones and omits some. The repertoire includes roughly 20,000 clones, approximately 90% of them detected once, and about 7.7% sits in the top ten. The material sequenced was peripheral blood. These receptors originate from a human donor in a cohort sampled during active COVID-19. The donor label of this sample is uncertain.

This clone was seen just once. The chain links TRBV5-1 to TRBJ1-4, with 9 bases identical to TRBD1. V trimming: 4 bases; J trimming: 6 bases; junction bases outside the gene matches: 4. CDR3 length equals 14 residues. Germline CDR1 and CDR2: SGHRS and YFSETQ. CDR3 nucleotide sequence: TGCGCCAGCAGCCAACAGGGGGCGCATGAAAAACTGTTTTTT. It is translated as CASSQQGAHEKLFF.

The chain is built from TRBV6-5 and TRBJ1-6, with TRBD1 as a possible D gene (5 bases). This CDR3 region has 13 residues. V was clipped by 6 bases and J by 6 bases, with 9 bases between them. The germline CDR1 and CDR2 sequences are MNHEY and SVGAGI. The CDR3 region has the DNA TGTGCCAGCAGGGAGGGACCTAATTCACCCCTCCACTTT. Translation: CASREGPNSPLHF.

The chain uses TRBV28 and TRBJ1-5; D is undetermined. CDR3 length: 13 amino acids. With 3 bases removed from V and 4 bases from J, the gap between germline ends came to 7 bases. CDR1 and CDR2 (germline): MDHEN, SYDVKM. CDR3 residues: CASSFDTNQPQHF. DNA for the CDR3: TGTGCCAGCAGTTTTGACACTAATCAGCCCCAGCATTTT.

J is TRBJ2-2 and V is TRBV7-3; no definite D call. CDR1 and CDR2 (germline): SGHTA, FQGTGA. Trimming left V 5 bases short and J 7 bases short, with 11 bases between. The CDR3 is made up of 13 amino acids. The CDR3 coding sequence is TGTGCCAGCAGCCCTCAGGTGGACGGGGAGCTGTTTTTT. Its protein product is CASSPQVDGELFF.

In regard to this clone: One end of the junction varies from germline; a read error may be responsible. The CDR3 loop is CASSPNPTGREQFF. CDR3 nucleotide sequence: TGTGCTAGCAGCCCAAACCCGACAGGGAGGGAGCAGTTCTTC. The chain uses TRBV7-7 and TRBJ2-1; perhaps TRBD1 as D (7 bases). Germline CDR1 is SSHAT and CDR2 is FNYEAQ (reference sequence). The CDR3 has 14 residues.

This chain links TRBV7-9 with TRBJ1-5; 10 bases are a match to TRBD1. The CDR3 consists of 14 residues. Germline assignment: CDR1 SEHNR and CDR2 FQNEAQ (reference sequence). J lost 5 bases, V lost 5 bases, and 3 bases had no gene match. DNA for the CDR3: TGTGCCAGCAGCCGACAGGGGGCTCATCAGCCCCAGCATTTT. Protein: CASSRQGAHQPQHF.

The CDR3 DNA is TGTGCCATCAGTTCCACTAGCGGGCCGTACCAAGAGACCCAGTACTTC. Residues: CAISSTSGPYQETQYF. The chain carries TRBV10-3 and TRBJ2-5, with 9 bases that match TRBD2. Losses at the gene ends were 5 bases for V and 0 bases for J; bases not matched to a gene: 7. From germline, CDR1 is ENHRY and CDR2 SYGVKD. This CDR3 contains 16 residues.

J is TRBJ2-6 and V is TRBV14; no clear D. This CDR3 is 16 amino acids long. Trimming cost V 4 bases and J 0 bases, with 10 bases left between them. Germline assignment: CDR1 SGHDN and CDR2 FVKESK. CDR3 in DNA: TGTGCCAGCAGCCTCCGCTTCAGCTCTGGGGCCAACGTCCTGACTTTC. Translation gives CASSLRFSSGANVLTF.

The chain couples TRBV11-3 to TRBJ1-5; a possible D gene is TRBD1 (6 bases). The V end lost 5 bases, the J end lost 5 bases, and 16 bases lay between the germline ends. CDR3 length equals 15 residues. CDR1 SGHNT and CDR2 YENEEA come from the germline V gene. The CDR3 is CASSPGLGADQPQHF. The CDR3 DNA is TGTGCCAGCAGCCCCGGGTTGGGGGCGGATCAGCCCCAGCATTTT.

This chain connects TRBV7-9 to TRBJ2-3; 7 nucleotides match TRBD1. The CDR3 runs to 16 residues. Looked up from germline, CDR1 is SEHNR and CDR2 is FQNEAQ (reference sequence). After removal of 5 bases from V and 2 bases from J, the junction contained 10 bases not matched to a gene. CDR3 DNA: TGTGCCAGCAGCAGCAGACAGACAGGGTTCACAGATACGCAGTATTTT. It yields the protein CASSSRQTGFTDTQYF.

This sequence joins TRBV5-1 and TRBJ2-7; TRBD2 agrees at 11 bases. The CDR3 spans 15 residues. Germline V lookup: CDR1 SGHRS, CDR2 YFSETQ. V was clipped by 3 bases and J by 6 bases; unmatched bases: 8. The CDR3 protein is CASSSTSGSKGEQYF. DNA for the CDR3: TGCGCCAGCAGCTCCACTAGCGGGAGTAAGGGCGAGCAGTACTTC.

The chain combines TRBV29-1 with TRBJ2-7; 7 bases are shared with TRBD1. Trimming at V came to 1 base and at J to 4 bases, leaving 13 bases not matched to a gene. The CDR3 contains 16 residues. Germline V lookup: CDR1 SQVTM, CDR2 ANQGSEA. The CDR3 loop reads CSVEVSGRQGWYEQYF. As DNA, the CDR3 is TGCAGCGTTGAAGTTTCAGGGCGACAGGGTTGGTACGAGCAGTACTTC.

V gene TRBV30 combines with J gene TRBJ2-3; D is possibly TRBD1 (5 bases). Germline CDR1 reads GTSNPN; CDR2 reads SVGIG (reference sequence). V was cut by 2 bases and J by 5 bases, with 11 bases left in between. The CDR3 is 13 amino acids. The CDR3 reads CAWSKGILDTQYF. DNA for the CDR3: TGTGCCTGGAGTAAGGGGATCTTAGATACGCAGTATTTT.

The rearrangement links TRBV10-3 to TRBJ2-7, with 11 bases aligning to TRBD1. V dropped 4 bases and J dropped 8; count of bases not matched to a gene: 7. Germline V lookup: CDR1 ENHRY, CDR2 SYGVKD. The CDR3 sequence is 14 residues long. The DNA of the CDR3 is TGTGCCATCAGTGCTCCCGGACAGGGGGCTAAGCAGTACTTC. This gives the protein CAISAPGQGAKQYF.

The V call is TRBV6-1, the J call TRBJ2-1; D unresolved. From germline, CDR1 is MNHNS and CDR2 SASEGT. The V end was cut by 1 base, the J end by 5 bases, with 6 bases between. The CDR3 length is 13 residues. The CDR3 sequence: CASSEDRDNEQFF. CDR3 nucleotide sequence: TGTGCCAGCAGTGAAGACCGGGACAATGAGCAGTTCTTC.

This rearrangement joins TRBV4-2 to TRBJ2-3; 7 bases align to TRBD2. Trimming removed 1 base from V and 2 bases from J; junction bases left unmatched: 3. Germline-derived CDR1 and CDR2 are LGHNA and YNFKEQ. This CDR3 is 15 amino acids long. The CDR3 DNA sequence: TGTGCCAGCAGCCAAGTTCTAGCGGACACAGATACGCAGTATTTT. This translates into CASSQVLADTDTQYF.

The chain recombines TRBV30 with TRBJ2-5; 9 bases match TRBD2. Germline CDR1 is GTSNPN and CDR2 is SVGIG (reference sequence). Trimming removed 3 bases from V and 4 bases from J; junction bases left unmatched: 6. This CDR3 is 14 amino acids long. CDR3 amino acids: CAWRVAGVVETQYF. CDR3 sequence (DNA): TGTGCCTGGAGGGTAGCGGGAGTGGTAGAGACCCAGTACTTC.

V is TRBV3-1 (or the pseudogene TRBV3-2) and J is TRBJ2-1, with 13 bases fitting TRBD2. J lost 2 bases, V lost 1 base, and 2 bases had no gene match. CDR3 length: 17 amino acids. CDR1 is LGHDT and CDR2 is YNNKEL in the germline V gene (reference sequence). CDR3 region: CASSQGLAGGTYNEQFF. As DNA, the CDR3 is TGTGCCAGCAGCCAAGGACTAGCGGGAGGTACCTACAATGAGCAGTTCTTC.

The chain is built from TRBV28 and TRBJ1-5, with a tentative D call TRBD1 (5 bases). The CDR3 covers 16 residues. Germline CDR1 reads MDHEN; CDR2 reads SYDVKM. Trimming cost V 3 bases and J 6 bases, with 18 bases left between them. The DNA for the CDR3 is TGTGCCAGCAGTTTTACAGTGGGGGGGATGGGTCAGCCCCAGCATTTT. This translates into CASSFTVGGMGQPQHF.

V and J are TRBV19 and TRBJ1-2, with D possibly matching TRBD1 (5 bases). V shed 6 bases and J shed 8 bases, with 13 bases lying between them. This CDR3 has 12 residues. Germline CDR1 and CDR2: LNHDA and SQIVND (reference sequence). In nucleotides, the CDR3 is TGTGCCAGTAGCTCAGGGACTTTCGGCTACACCTTC. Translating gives CASSSGTFGYTF. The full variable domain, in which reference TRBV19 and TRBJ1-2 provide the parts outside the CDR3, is DGGITQSPKYLFRKEGQNVTLSCEQNLNHDAMYWYRQDPGQGLRLIYYSQIVNDFQKGDIAEGYSVSREKKESFPLTVTSAQKNPTAFYLCASSSGTFGYTFGSGTRLTVV.

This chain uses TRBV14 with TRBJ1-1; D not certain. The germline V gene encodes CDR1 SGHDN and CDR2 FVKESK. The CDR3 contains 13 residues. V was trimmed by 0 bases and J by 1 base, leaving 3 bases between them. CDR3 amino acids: CASSQDRNTEAFF. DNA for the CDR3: TGTGCCAGCAGCCAAGACAGGAACACTGAAGCTTTCTTT.

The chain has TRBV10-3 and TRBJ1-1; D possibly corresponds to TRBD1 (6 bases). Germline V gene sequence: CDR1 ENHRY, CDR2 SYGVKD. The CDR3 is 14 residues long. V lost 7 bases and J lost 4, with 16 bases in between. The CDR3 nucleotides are TGTGCCATCAATACAGGGTTAAGGGGCACTGAAGCTTTCTTT. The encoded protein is CAINTGLRGTEAFF.

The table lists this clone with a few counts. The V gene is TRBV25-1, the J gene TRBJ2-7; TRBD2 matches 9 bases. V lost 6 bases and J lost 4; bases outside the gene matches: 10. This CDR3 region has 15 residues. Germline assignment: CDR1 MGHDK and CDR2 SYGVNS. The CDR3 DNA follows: TGTGCCAGCAGCCCCCGGAGCGGGAGGAATTACGAGCAGTACTTC. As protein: CASSPRSGRNYEQYF.